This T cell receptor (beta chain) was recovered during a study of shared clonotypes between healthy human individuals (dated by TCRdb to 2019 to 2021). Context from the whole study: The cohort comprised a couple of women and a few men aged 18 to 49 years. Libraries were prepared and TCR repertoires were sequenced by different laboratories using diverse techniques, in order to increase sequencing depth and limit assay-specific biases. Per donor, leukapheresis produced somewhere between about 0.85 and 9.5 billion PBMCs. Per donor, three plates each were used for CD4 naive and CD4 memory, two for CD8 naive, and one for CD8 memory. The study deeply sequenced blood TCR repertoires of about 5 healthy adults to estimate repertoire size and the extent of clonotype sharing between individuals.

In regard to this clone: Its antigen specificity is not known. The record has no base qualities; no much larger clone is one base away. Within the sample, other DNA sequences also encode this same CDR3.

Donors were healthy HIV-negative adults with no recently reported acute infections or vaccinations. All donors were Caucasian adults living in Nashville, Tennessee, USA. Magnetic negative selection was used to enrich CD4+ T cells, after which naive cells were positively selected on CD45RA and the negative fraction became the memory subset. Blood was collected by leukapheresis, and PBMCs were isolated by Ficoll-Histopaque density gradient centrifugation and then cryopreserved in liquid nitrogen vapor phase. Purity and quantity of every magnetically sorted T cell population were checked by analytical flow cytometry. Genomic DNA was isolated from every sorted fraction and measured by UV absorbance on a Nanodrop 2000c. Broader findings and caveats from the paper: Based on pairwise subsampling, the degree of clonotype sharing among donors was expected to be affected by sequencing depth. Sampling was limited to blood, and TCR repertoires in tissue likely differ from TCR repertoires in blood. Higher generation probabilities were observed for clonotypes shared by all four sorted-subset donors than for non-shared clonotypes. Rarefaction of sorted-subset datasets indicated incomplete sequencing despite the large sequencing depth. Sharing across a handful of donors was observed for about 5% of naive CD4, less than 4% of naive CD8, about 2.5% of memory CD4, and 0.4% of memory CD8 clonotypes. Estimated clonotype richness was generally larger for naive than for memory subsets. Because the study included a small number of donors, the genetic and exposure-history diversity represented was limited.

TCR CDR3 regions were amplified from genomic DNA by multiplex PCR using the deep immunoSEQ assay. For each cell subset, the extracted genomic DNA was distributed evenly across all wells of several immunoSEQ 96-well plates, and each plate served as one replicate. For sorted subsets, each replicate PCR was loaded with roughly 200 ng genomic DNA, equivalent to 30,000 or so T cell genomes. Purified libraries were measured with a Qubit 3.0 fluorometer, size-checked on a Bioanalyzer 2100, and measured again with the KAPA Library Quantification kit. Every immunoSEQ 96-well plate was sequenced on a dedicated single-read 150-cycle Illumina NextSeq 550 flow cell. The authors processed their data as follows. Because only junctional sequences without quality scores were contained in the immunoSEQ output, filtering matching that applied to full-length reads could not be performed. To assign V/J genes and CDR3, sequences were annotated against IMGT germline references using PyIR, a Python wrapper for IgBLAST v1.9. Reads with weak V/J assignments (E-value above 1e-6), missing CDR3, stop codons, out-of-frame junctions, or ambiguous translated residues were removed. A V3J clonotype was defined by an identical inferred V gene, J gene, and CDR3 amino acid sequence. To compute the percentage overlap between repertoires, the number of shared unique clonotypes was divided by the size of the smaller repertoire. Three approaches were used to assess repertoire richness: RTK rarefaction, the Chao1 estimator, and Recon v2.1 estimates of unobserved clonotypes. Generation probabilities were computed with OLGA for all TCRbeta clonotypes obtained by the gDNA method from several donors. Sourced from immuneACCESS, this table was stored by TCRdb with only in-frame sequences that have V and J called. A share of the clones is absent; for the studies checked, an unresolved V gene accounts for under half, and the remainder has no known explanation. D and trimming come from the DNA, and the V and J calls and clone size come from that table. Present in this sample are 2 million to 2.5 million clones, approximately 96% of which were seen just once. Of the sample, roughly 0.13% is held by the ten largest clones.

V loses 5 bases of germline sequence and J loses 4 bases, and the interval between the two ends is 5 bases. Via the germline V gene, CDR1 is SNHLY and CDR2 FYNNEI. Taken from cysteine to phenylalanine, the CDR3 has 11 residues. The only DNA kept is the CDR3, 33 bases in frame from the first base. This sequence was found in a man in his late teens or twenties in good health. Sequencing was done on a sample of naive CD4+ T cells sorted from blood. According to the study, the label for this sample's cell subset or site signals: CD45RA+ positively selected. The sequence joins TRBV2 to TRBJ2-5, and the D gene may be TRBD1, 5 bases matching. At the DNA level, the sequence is TGTGCCAGCAGTCAGGGAGAGACCCAGTACTTC. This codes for CASSQGETQYF.